Included here is one T cell receptor (beta chain) sequence, with context. Its antigen is not identified. The entry originates in a study of shared clonotypes between healthy human individuals. Background on the study: Participating donors consisted of two women and a few men aged 18 to 49.

Points from the study as a whole: Generation probabilities were higher for clonotypes shared across all four sorted-subset donors than for unshared ones.

After removal of 3 bases from V and 2 bases from J, the junction contained 12 bases not matched to a gene. Germline V gene lookup returns CDR1 SGHDT and CDR2 YYEEEE. This CDR3 has 17 residues. The authors distributed each subset's genomic DNA evenly over several immunoSEQ plates. Assay: immunoSEQ multiplex PCR; the TCRdb copy retains only in-frame clones and omits some. This sample has millions of clones; around nine tenths occur once, and the top ten carry roughly 0.15%. The rearrangement links TRBV5-6 to TRBJ2-3, with 7 bases identical to TRBD1. The source material was naive CD4+ T cells sorted from blood. Subset specified: CD45RA+ positively selected. This receptor was identified in a man aged 18 to 30 in good health. In DNA form, the CDR3 reads TGTGCCAGCAGCTCCGACAGGGTCCTTACTTACACAGATACGCAGTATTTT. As protein: CASSSDRVLTYTDTQYF.